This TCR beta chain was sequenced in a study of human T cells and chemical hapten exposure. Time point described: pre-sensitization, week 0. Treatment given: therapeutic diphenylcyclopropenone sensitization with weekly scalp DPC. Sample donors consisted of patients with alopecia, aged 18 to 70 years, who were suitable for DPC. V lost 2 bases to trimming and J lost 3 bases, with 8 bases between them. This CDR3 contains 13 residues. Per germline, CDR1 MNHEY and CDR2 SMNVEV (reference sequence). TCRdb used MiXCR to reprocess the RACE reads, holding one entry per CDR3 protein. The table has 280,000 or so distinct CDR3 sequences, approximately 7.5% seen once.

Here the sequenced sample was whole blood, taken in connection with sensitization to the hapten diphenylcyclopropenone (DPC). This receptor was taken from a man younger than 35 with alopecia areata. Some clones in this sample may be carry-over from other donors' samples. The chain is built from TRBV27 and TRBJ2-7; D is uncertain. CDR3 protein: CASSLTASYEQYV. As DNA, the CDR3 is TGTGCCAGCAGTTTAACGGCCAGCTACGAGCAGTACGTC.